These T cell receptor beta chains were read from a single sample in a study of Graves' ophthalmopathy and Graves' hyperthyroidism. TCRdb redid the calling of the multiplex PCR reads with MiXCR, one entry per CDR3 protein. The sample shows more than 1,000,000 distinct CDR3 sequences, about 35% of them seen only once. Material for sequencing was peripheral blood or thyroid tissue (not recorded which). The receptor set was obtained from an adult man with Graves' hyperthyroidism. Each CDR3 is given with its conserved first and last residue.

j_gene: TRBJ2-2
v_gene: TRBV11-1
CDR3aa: CASSPLAGGTNTGELFF

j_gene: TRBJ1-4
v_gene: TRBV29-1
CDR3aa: CSVGRGEPLGEKLFF

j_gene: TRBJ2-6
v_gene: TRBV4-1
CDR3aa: CASSPPGRGANVLTF

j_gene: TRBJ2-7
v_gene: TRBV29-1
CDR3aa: CSVEVPGVYEQYF

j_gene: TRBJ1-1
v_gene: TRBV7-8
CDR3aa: CASSPVPGQGSVFF

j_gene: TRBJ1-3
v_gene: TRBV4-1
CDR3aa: CASSQRDPWGVNTIYF

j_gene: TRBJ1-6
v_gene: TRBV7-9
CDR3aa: CASSFDRANNSPLHF

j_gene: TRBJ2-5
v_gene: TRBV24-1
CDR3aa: CATSDATGGLWETQYF

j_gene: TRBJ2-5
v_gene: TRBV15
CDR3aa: CATSGGTGIETQYF

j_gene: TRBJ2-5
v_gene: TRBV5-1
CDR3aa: CASRLGAIPGETQYF

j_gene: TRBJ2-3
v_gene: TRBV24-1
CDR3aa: CATSDLGQGAVTQYF

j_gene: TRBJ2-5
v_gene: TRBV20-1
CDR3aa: CSARDLAGGETQYF

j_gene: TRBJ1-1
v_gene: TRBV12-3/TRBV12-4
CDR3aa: CASSWTGGRNTEAFF

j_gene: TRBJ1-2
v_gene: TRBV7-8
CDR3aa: CASRPSLGNYGYTF

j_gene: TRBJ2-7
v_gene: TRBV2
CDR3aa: CASVRPPGQGYEQYF

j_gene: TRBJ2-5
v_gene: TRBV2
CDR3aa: CASHDRATQYF

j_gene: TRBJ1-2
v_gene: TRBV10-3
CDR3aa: CAISRNRDGYTF

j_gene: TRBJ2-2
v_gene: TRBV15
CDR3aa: CATSSIYEGVGAGELFF

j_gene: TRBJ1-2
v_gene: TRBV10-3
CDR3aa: CAISGDRGYGYTF

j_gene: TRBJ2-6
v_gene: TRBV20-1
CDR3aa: CSARDQSGTGANVLTF

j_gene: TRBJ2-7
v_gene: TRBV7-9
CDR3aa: CASSVGGQGATYEQYF

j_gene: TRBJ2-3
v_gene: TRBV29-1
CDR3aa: CSVDEKNTDTQYF

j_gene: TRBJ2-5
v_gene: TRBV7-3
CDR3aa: CASRTSGMYF

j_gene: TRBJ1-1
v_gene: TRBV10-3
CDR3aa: CAISGRTGASTEAFF

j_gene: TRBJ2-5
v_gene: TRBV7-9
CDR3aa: CASSTGHRGSQETQYF

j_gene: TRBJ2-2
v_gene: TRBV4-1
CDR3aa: CASSQVAQGAGELFF

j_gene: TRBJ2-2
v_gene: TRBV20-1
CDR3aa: CSARDRVGTGELFF

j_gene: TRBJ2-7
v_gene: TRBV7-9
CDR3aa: CASSYGAGTPFGEQYF

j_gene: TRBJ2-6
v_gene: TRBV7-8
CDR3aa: CASSQGRGVYSGANVLTF

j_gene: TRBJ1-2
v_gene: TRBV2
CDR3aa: CASSLNTDYGYTF

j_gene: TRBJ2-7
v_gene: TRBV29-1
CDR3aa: CSAGGETGRINEQYF

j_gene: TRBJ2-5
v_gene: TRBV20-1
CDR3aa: CSASFDSQETQYF

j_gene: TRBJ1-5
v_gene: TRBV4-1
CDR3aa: CASSQDCLSDQPQHF

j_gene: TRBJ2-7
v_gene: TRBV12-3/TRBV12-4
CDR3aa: CASSLRRVYEQYF

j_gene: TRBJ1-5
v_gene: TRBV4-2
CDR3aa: CASSQDRMSVRNQPQHF

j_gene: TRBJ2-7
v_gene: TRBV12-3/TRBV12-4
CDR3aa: CASSFVGYEQYF

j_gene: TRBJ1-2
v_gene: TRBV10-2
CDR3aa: CTSRDRGEFNYGYTF

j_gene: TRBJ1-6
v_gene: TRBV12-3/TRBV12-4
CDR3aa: CASSFYAENSPLHF

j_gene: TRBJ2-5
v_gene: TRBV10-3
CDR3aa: CAISELAGAAETQYF

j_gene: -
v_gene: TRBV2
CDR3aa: CASRYNEQFF

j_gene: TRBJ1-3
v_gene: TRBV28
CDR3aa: CASAGNTIYF

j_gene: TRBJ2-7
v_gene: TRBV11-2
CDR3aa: CASSLGSGRAYEQYF

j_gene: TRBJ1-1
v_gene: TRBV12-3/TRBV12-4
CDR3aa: CASSFGVEAFF

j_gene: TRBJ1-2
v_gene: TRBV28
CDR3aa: CASSWKGTEDFF

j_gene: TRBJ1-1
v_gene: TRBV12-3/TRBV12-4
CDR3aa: CASSLRQLSLNTEAFF